This entry describes one T cell receptor (beta chain). Its target is unknown. These data originate in a study of identical twins. Broader study findings: Twins shared out-of-frame alpha sequences with excess low generation probability. There is a chance that invariant MAIT and iNKT cells partially muddied zero-insertion analyses. There was more out-of-frame TCR alpha sharing in monozygotic twins than models estimated.

The CDR3 runs to 14 residues. V dropped 0 bases and J dropped 6 bases, with 9 bases sitting between them. The germline V gene has CDR1 SGDLS and CDR2 YYNGEE. From the 5' RACE reads, TCRdb called clonotypes with MiXCR, one entry per CDR3 protein. The table has roughly 250,000 distinct CDR3 sequences, 11% to 15% seen once; the top ten hold 8.8%. V and J are TRBV9 and TRBJ2-2; D ambiguous. The clonotype was recovered from a young woman in good health. Specimen: memory (CD45RO+) T cells sorted from blood. CDR3 residues: CASSVAASPGELFF. The CDR3 region has the DNA TGTGCCAGCAGCGTAGCTGCCAGTCCCGGGGAGCTGTTTTTT.